This record looks at one T cell receptor beta chain sequence and its context. The data belong to a study of OX40 agonist ivuxolimab in advanced cancers. Study as a whole: Head and neck, renal cell, melanoma or hepatocellular carcinoma were the cancers that dose-escalation patients had. Three patients got partial responses; one had hepatocellular carcinoma and two had cutaneous melanoma.

V was clipped by 6 bases and J by 4 bases, with 18 bases between them. The germline V gene has CDR1 MDHEN and CDR2 SYDVKM. The CDR3 runs 15 residues. Sequenced by immunoSEQ multiplex PCR; TCRdb stores in-frame clones only, minus some. This table holds about 46,000 clones, 80% to 90% found once. This TCR derives from an adult with an advanced solid tumor such as melanoma, head and neck, liver or kidney cancer. The sample here was CD4+ or CD8+ T cells sorted from blood, taken in a trial of the OX40 agonist ivuxolimab. The genes are TRBV28 and TRBJ1-2; possible D gene TRBD1, 6 bases. The CDR3 region has the DNA TGTGCCAGCAGCTCTTCTCCGGACAGCTCCTATGGCTACACCTTC. It codes for CASSSSPDSSYGYTF.